The 11 T cell receptor beta chains below all came from one sample that was sequenced in a study of T-cell memory formation after mild COVID-19. Each CDR3 protein is one row after TCRdb ran MiXCR on the 5' RACE reads. The table includes about 310,000 distinct CDR3 sequences, approximately 19% detected once. Material: PBMCs or a T cell subset sorted from them (not recorded which). All receptors come from a man younger than 35 who had mild COVID-19 (a few samples of this study predate the infection). Cell type and time point are not known.

This clonotype was found a few times. The gene calls are TRBV7-3 and TRBJ2-3, with D possibly being TRBD1 or TRBD2 (6 bases each). The ends were cut back, 7 bases at V and 3 bases at J, with 11 bases in the middle. Germline V gives CDR1 SGHTA, CDR2 FQGTGA. The CDR3 is 13 residues long. CDR3 loop: CASNGGPTDTQYF. The DNA of the CDR3 is TGTGCCAGCAATGGGGGGCCAACAGATACGCAGTATTTT.

In this sample, this clonotype turned up a few times. The chain combines TRBV11-2 with TRBJ2-7; either TRBD1 or TRBD2 may fit D (5 bases each). Looked up from germline, CDR1 is SGHAT and CDR2 is FQNNGV. The CDR3 is 14 residues long. V lost 1 base and J 3 bases, leaving 10 bases between the germline ends. The CDR3 DNA reads as TGTGCCAGCAGCTTAGTTGGGACGGACTACGAGCAGTACGTC. Its protein is CASSLVGTDYEQYV.

This chain connects TRBV7-9 to TRBJ2-7; possibly TRBD1 for D (5 bases). The V gene lost 5 bases and the J gene lost 6 bases, with 23 bases spanning the gap. This CDR3 is built from 16 residues. CDR1 is SEHNR, CDR2 FQNEAQ, per germline (reference sequence). CDR3 region: CASSRTTAGYVVEQYF. In DNA, the CDR3 is TGTGCCAGCAGCCGAACTACGGCAGGGTACGTCGTCGAGCAGTACTTC.

This chain links TRBV19 with TRBJ2-3; TRBD2 agrees at 10 bases. Germline CDR1 reads LNHDA; CDR2 reads SQIVND (reference sequence). The CDR3 is made up of 15 amino acids. V lost 6 bases and J lost 2; bases outside the gene matches: 5. CDR3 amino acids: CASRPGLATTDTQYF. In DNA form, the CDR3 reads TGTGCCAGTAGGCCGGGACTAGCGACCACAGATACGCAGTATTTT.

The rearrangement links TRBV7-2 to TRBJ2-7; 10 nucleotides agree with TRBD2. This CDR3 comprises 16 residues. Per the germline V gene, CDR1 is SGHTA and CDR2 is FQGNSA. The V and J ends lost 4 bases and 4 bases, in that order; junction bases with no gene match: 10. The CDR3 is CASSYSTSGDWYEQYF. The CDR3 DNA follows: TGTGCCAGCAGCTACTCAACTAGCGGGGACTGGTACGAGCAGTACTTC. The whole variable domain, remainder taken from reference TRBV7-2 and TRBJ2-7, is GAGVSQSPSNKVTEKGKDVELRCDPISGHTALYWYRQSLGQGLEFLIYFQGNSAPDKSGLPSDRFSAERTGGSVSTLTIQRTQQEDSAVYLCASSYSTSGDWYEQYFGPGTRLTVT.

The chain employs TRBV11-3 and TRBJ2-3; TRBD2 agrees at 13 bases. CDR1 is SGHNT and CDR2 is YENEEA in the germline V gene. The CDR3 totals 18 residues. The ends lost 5 bases at V and 2 bases at J; junction bases unmatched: 10. In DNA form, the CDR3 reads TGTGCCAGCAGCCTTCTGGGGGGACTAGCGGGACTCACAGATACGCAGTATTTT. Translated: CASSLLGGLAGLTDTQYF.

This sequence joins TRBV4-1 and TRBJ1-1; weak D call: TRBD1 (5 bases). Germline V gives CDR1 MGHRA, CDR2 YSYEKL. Trimming pared 4 bases from V and 4 bases from J, leaving 16 bases between. CDR3 size: 15 residues. The CDR3 DNA sequence: TGCGCCAGCAGCCTCATGACGGGGGTGAGCACTGAAGCTTTCTTT. It yields the protein CASSLMTGVSTEAFF.

The gene calls are TRBV6-5 and TRBJ1-2, with D unclear. V lost 2 bases to trimming and J lost 5 bases, with 9 bases between them. Germline CDR1 MNHEY, CDR2 SVGAGI. The CDR3 is 13 residues long. CDR3 sequence reads: CASSYGYGYGYTF. The CDR3 DNA follows: TGTGCCAGCAGTTACGGTTATGGATATGGCTACACCTTC.

This chain connects TRBV5-8 to TRBJ1-5, with no clear D. The CDR3 extends over 12 amino acids. CDR1 and CDR2 (germline): SGHTS, YDEGEE. V lost 7 bases and J lost 4, with 9 bases in between. Written as DNA, the CDR3 is TGTGCCAGCGATTTCCTTAATCAGCCCCAGCATTTT. This translates into CASDFLNQPQHF.

V gene TRBV24-1 combines with J gene TRBJ2-1; 11 positions agree with TRBD2. Germline CDR1 is KGHDR and CDR2 is SFDVKD. The trim removed 4 bases at V and 1 base at J, leaving 5 bases unmatched. The CDR3 extends over 17 amino acids. This CDR3 is CATSDPTSGDSYNEQFF. As DNA, the CDR3 is TGTGCCACCAGTGACCCGACTAGCGGGGATTCCTACAATGAGCAGTTCTTC.

The chain joins TRBV4-1 to TRBJ2-6; no firm D call. V was cut by 0 bases and J by 8 bases, with 11 bases left in between. CDR1 is MGHRA and CDR2 is YSYEKL in the germline V gene. This CDR3 is 15 amino acids long. The CDR3 DNA reads as TGCGCCAGCAGCCAAGATGACCGTCCGACCAACGTCCTGACTTTC. It encodes CASSQDDRPTNVLTF.